The clone carrying this T cell receptor (beta chain) was seen a single time. The data were obtained in a study of blood T cell repertoires in COVID-19. Study summary: The United States, Italy and Spain were the sources of the acute and convalescent COVID-19 samples.

V dropped 2 bases and J dropped 7 bases, with 11 bases sitting between them. The length of the CDR3 is 13 residues. Germline CDR1 is SGHVS and CDR2 is FQNEAQ. The method was immunoSEQ multiplex PCR; TCRdb's version includes in-frame clones alone and lacks a portion of them. The table lists 200,000 to 250,000 clones, more than 80% of them singletons. The specimen sequenced was peripheral blood. The sequence was collected from a woman of 80 years or more with COVID-19, enrolled during active disease. The chain uses TRBV7-8 and TRBJ1-1; D unresolved. CDR3: CASSLTADVEAFF. Written as DNA, the CDR3 is TGTGCCAGCAGCTTAACGGCGGATGTTGAAGCTTTCTTT.